The entry below describes one TCR beta chain. TCRdb reanalysed the RT-PCR reads using MiXCR and keeps one entry per CDR3 protein. The sample contains around 700,000 distinct CDR3 sequences, 13% to 15% of which appear only once. Trimming pared 2 bases from V and 4 bases from J, leaving 11 bases between. The germline gives CDR1 MNHEY, CDR2 SVGAGI. CDR3 size: 15 residues. The receptor was derived from a female donor in good health, serving as a healthy control. The chain employs TRBV6-5 and TRBJ2-2; the D gene is possibly TRBD2 (6 bases). Input material: memory CD4+ T cells from blood. In DNA, the CDR3 is TGTGCCAGCAGTTACCGCCACGGGGGCACCGGGGAGCTGTTTTTT. Amino acid sequence: CASSYRHGGTGELFF.